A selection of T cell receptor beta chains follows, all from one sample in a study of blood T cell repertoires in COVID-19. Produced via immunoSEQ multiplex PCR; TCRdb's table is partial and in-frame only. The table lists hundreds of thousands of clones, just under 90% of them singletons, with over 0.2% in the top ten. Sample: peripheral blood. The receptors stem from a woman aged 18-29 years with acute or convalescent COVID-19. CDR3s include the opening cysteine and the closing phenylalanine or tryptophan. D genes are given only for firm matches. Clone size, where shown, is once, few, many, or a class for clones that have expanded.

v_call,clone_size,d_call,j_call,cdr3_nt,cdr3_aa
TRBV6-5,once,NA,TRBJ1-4,TGTGCCAGCAGTACGGAGAATAATGAAAAACTGTTTTTT,CASSTENNEKLFF
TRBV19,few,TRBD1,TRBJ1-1,TGTGCCAGTAGTATATCACGGACAGGGGGCATCACTGAAGCTTTCTTT,CASSISRTGGITEAFF
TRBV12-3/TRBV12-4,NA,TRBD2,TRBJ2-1,TGTGCCAGCAGTTTGGGGGGGGTGGATGAGCAGTTCTTC,CASSLGGVDEQFF
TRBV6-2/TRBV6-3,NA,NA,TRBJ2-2,TGTGCCAGCAGTTACGGCGACCTAGTATCCGGGGAGCTGTTTTTT,CASSYGDLVSGELFF
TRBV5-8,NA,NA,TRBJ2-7,TGTGCCAGCAGCCGGGACTTTTCCTACGAGCAGTACTTC,CASSRDFSYEQYF
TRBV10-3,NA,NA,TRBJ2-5,TGTGCCATCAGTGAAAAATCAGCGTCTTTAGAGACCCAGTACTTC,CAISEKSASLETQYF
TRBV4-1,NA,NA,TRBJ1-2,TGCGCCAGCAGCCAAGTCAGGGAAGGGCCGTGGCGCTACACCTTC,CASSQVREGPWRYTF
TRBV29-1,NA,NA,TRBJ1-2,TGCAGCGTTTGGAGCTATGGCTACACCTTC,CSVWSYGYTF
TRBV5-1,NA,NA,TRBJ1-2,TGCGCCAGCAGCTTGGTGGGGGCGGGAGAGGGCTTCACCTTC,CASSLVGAGEGFTF
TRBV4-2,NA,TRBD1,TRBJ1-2,TGTGCCAGCAGCCAGGGTAAAGGGACAGCACGAAACTATGGCTACACCTTC,CASSQGKGTARNYGYTF
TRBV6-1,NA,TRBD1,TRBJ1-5,TGTGCCAGCAGTGAAGTGACCGGGACAGGGGTTCAGCCCCAGCATTTT,CASSEVTGTGVQPQHF
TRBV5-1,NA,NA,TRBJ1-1,TGCGCCAGCAGCTTGGGAGGTACGGGGACTGAAGCTTTCTTT,CASSLGGTGTEAFF
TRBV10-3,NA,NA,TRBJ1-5,TGTGCCATCAGTGGGGGGGGGCTGGCAGTGGGAAATCAGCCCCAGCATTTT,CAISGGGLAVGNQPQHF
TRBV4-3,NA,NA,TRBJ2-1,TGCGCCAGCAGCCAAGCGGCGGTACCGACAGATGAGCAGTTCTTC,CASSQAAVPTDEQFF
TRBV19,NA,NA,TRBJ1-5,TGTGCCAGTAGTATAACGGGGGTTGGAAATCAGCCCCAGCATTTT,CASSITGVGNQPQHF
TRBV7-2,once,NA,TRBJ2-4,TGTGCCAGCAGCCCAGACAGGTTACTAGCCAAAAACATTCAGTACTTC,CASSPDRLLAKNIQYF
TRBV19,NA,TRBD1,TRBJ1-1,TGTGCCAGTTTCCGCGACAGGGGCCGCGGGAACACTGAAGCTTTCTTT,CASFRDRGRGNTEAFF
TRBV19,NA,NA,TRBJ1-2,TGTGCCAGTAGTCCAGGGGCTAACTATGGCTACACCTTC,CASSPGANYGYTF
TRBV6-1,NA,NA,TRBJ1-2,TGTGCCAGCAGTGAAGCTGCGGGGGGGCGGGTTAGGGGCTACACCTTC,CASSEAAGGRVRGYTF
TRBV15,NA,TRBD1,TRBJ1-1,TGTGCCACCAGACCTCCCTCCCGGGACAGGGGGAGTGAAGCTTTCTTT,CATRPPSRDRGSEAFF
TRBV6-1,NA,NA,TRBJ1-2,TGTGCCAGCAGTGATTCCAGGGTCGATGGCTACACCTTC,CASSDSRVDGYTF
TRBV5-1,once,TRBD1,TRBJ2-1,TGCGCCAGCAGCCGATTAGGACAGGGGGCAGGAAATGAGCAGTTCTTC,CASSRLGQGAGNEQFF
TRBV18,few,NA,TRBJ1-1,TGTGCCAGCTCACCGCAGGGTTACACTGAAGCTTTCTTT,CASSPQGYTEAFF